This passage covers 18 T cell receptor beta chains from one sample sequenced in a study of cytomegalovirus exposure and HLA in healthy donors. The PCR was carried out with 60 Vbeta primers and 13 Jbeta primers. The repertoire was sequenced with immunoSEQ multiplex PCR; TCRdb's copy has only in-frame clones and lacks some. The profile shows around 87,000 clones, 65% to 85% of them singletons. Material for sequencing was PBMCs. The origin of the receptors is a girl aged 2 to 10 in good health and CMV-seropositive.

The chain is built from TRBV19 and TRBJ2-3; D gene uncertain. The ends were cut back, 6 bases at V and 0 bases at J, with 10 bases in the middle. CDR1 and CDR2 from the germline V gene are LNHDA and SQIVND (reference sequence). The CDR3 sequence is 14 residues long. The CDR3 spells CASRVRGSTDTQYF. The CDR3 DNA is TGTGCCAGTAGAGTTAGAGGCAGCACAGATACGCAGTATTTT. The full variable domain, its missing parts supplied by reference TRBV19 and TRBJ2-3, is DGGITQSPKYLFRKEGQNVTLSCEQNLNHDAMYWYRQDPGQGLRLIYYSQIVNDFQKGDIAEGYSVSREKKESFPLTVTSAQKNPTAFYLCASRVRGSTDTQYFGPGTRLTVL.

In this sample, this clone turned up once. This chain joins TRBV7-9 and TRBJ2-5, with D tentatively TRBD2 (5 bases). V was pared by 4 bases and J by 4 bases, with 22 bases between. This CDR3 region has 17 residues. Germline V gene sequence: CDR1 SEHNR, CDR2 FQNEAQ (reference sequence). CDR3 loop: CASSYPGNVARRETQYF. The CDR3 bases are TGTGCCAGCAGCTACCCCGGGAACGTTGCTCGACGAGAGACCCAGTACTTC.

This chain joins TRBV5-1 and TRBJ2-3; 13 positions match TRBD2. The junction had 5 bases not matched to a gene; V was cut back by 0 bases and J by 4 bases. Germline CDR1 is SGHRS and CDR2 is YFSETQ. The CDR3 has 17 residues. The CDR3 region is CASSLGLAGGSADTQYF. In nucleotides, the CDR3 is TGCGCCAGCAGCTTGGGACTAGCGGGAGGTAGTGCAGATACGCAGTATTTT.

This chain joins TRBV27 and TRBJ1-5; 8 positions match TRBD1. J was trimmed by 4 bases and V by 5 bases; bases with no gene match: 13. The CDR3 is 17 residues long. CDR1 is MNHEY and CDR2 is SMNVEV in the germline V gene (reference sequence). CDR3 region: CASSPYLQGALNQPQHF. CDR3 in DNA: TGTGCCAGCAGTCCCTATCTCCAGGGGGCTCTAAATCAGCCCCAGCATTTT.

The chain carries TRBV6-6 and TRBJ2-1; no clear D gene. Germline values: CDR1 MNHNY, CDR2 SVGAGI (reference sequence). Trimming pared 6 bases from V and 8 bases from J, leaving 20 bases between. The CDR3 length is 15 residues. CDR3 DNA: TGTGCCAGCAGCTCCTTGCAGGCTCCGCGCGATGAGCAGTTCTTC. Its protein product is CASSSLQAPRDEQFF.

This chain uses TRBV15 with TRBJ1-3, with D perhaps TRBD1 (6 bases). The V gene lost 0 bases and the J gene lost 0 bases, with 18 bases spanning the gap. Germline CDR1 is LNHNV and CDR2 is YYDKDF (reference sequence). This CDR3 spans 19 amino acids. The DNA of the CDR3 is TGTGCCACCAGCAGAGATCATATTGAGGGGGTTTACTCTGGAAACACCATATATTTT. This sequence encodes CATSRDHIEGVYSGNTIYF.

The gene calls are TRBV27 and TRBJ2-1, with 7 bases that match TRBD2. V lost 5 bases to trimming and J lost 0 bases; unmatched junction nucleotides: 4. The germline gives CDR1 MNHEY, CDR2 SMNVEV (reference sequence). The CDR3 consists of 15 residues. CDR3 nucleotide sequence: TGTGCCAGCAGTCCCGTAGCGGGCTCCTACAATGAGCAGTTCTTC. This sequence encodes CASSPVAGSYNEQFF.

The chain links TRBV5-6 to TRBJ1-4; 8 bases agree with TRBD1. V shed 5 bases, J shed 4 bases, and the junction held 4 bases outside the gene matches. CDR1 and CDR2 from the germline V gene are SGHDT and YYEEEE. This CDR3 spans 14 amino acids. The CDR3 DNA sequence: TGTGCCAGCAGGCGGACAGGGAGTAATGAAAAACTGTTTTTT. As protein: CASRRTGSNEKLFF.

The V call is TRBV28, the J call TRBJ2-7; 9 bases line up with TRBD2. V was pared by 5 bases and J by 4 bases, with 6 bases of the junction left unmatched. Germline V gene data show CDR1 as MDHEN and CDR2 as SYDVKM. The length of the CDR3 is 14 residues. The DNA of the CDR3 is TGTGCCAGCAGTCGCCTGCGGGAGGGGTACGAGCAGTACTTC. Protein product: CASSRLREGYEQYF.

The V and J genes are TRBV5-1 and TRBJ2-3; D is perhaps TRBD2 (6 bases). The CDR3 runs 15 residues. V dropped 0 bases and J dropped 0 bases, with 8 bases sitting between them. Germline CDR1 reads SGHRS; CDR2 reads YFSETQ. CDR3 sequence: CASSLGGTSTDTQYF. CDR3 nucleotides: TGCGCCAGCAGCTTGGGCGGGACTAGCACAGATACGCAGTATTTT. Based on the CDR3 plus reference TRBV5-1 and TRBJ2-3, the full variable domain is KAGVTQTPRYLIKTRGQQVTLSCSPISGHRSVSWYQQTPGQGLQFLFEYFSETQRNKGNFPGRFSGRQFSNSRSEMNVSTLELGDSALYLCASSLGGTSTDTQYFGPGTRLTVL.

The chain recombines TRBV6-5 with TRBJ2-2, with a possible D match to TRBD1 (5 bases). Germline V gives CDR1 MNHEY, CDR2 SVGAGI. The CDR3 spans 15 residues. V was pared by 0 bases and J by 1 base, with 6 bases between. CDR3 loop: CASSYSTGNTGELFF. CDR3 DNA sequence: TGTGCCAGCAGTTACTCAACAGGGAACACCGGGGAGCTGTTTTTT.

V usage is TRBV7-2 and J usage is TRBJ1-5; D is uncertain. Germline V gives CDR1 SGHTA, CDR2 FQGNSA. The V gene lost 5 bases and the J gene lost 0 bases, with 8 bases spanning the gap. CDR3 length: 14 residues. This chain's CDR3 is CASSRPGSNQPQHF. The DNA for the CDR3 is TGTGCCAGCAGCCGCCCCGGTAGCAATCAGCCCCAGCATTTT.

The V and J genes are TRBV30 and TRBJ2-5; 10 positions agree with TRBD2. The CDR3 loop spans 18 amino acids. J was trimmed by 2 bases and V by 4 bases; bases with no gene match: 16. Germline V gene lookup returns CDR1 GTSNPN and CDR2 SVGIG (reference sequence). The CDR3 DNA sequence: TGTGCCTGGATCTCACACCTAGCGGGAGTACGGCGGCAAGAGACCCAGTACTTC. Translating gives CAWISHLAGVRRQETQYF.

This CDR3 reads CSVEGPGNEQFF. CDR3 nucleotides: TGCAGCGTTGAGGGGCCGGGTAATGAGCAGTTCTTC. The V and J genes are TRBV29-1 and TRBJ2-1, with a possible D match to TRBD1 (5 bases). The V end was cut by 3 bases, the J end by 7 bases, with 10 bases between. CDR3 length equals 12 residues. The germline CDR1 and CDR2 sequences are SQVTM and ANQGSEA.

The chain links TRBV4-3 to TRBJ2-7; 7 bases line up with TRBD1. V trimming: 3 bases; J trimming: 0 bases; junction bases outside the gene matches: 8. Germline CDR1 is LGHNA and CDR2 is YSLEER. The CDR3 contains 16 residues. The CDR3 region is CASSHDETGYSYEQYF. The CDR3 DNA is TGCGCCAGCAGCCACGATGAGACAGGGTACTCCTACGAGCAGTACTTC.

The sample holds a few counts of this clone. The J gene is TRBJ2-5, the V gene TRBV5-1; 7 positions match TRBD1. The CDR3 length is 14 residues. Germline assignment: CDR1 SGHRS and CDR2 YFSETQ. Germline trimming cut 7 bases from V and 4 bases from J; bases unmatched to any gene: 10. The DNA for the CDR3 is TGCGCCAGCTCGACAGGGATGAGCCTAGAGACCCAGTACTTC. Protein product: CASSTGMSLETQYF.

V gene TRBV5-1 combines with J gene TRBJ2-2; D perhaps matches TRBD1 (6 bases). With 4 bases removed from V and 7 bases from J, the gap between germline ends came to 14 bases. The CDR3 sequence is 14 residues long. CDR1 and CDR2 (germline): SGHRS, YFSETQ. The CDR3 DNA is TGCGCCAGCAGCCAGGGACACCTAAACGGGGAGCTGTTTTTT. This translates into CASSQGHLNGELFF.

CDR3 in amino acids: CASSRLILAGVPPDTQYF. Here the CDR3 DNA reads TGTGCCAGCAGTCGACTAATATTAGCGGGAGTTCCTCCAGATACGCAGTATTTT. The rearrangement uses TRBV28 and TRBJ2-3, with 9 bases identical to TRBD2. Germline V gives CDR1 MDHEN, CDR2 SYDVKM. Losses at the gene ends were 5 bases for V and 4 bases for J; bases not matched to a gene: 16. The CDR3 is 18 residues long. The whole variable domain, filled in from reference TRBV28 and TRBJ2-3, reads DVKVTQSSRYLVKRTGEKVFLECVQDMDHENMFWYRQDPGLGLRLIYFSYDVKMKEKGDIPEGYSVSREKKERFSLILESASTNQTSMYLCASSRLILAGVPPDTQYFGPGTRLTVL.